This T cell receptor (beta chain) was sequenced in a study of T cells in Graves' hyperthyroidism and ophthalmopathy. The wider study: Peripheral blood was collected at initial diagnosis, before any treatment.

TCR beta CDR3 regions were amplified from RNA. In the first-round RT-PCR of the TCR CDR3, the HTBI primer set was used. TCRdb reanalysed the multiplex PCR reads using MiXCR and keeps one entry per CDR3 protein. Of about 690,000 distinct CDR3 sequences listed, approximately 15% were seen once; the top ten hold about a sixth. Patients aged 18 to 65 had newly diagnosed hyperthyroidism lasting under 2 months. Researchers barred patients who had uncontrolled infection, other autoimmune disease, pregnancy or lactation. Whole-study results and caveats: Most thyroid clonotypes expanded above 0.001 appeared in blood too.

CDR1 and CDR2 from the germline V gene are MDHEN and SYDVKM. The CDR3 covers 19 residues. The V and J ends lost 5 bases and 2 bases, in that order; junction bases with no gene match: 14. In regard to this clonotype: Its antigen is still unknown.

The sample taken for sequencing was blood. The sequence was collected from a man aged 50 to 59 with Graves' hyperthyroidism. This rearrangement joins TRBV28 to TRBJ2-7; 14 bases are shared with TRBD2. CDR3 in amino acids: CASSLSGTSGRGWAYEQYF. CDR3 nucleotide sequence: TGTGCCAGCAGTCTTTCAGGGACTAGCGGGAGAGGGTGGGCCTACGAGCAGTACTTC.